This TCR beta chain came from a study of identical twins. Study-wide results and caveats: Memory repertoires showed no such pattern, whereas abundant cord blood beta clonotypes carried fewer insertions.

TCRdb redid the calling of the 5' RACE reads with MiXCR, one entry per CDR3 protein. The sample has around 650,000 distinct CDR3 sequences; 7.1% are singletons. In germline, CDR1 is DFQATT, CDR2 SNEGSKA (reference sequence). V was pared by 0 bases and J by 9 bases, with 18 bases between. The CDR3 extends over 15 amino acids. As regards this clonotype: What it recognizes is unknown.

These sequences were also reported in another study, on yellow fever vaccine responses in identical twins. From that second work: Twins reportedly appeared to share part of their vaccine T cell response while keeping part individual.

J is TRBJ2-1 and V is TRBV20-1, with D unclear. Material for sequencing was PBMCs. This TCR was sampled from a woman aged 18-35 years in good health. Written as DNA, the CDR3 is TGCAGTGCTAGAGATCCTAACAGATCCCCGGGTGAGCAGTTCTTC. Protein: CSARDPNRSPGEQFF.